One T cell receptor beta chain is described in this entry. Additional DNA sequences in this sample encode the identical CDR3. The data stem from a study of PD-L1 blockade in urothelial cancer. Noted time point: pretreatment peripheral blood. This table comes from immunoSEQ multiplex PCR, and its TCRdb copy is limited to in-frame clones, with some not included. The table has tens of thousands of clones, 75% to 90% seen once. The trim removed 0 bases at V and 1 base at J, leaving 2 bases unmatched. Germline-derived CDR1 and CDR2 are SGDLS and YYNGEE. The CDR3 contains 15 residues. This receptor was identified in a man aged 50-60 years with urothelial cancer. This material consisted of PBMCs, taken around atezolizumab (anti-PD-L1) treatment. The V and J genes are TRBV9 and TRBJ1-1; 8 bases match TRBD1. In DNA, the CDR3 is TGTGCCAGCAGCGTAGTAGGGACAGGGAACACTGAAGCTTTCTTT. Its translation: CASSVVGTGNTEAFF.